Sequencing of this TCR beta chain was carried out in a study of cytomegalovirus exposure and HLA in healthy donors. 60 Vbeta and 13 Jbeta primers were used in PCR. TCRdb's table, derived via immunoSEQ multiplex PCR, lists solely in-frame clones and lacks some. The sample lists roughly 100,000 clones, roughly 80% seen once, with around 2.5% in the top ten. This clone has more than one count but fewer than ten. This clonotype was sampled from a man aged 35 to 55 in good health and CMV-seronegative. The sequenced sample consisted of PBMCs.

As DNA, the CDR3 is TGCAGCGTTCGAGGCGGAGGGGAAGCTTTCTTT. Its protein is CSVRGGGEAFF. This rearrangement joins TRBV29-1 to TRBJ1-1; D not resolved. V shed 5 bases and J shed 8 bases, with 12 bases lying between them. The CDR3 spans 11 residues. Germline V gene sequence: CDR1 SQVTM, CDR2 ANQGSEA.